The 2 T cell receptor beta chains below come from one sample, sequenced in a study of long-term antiretroviral therapy in people with HIV. Version v3.0 of the immunoSEQ assay ran at survey level. Measured with immunoSEQ multiplex PCR; TCRdb has only the in-frame clones, and not every one. In the table there are around 25,000 clones, 83% of which are singletons. The material sequenced was unsorted PBMCs, taken 3 years after starting antiretroviral therapy. These receptors all stem from a young man with HIV.

This clone was observed a single time. The J gene is TRBJ2-3, the V gene TRBV19, with D hard to call. The CDR3 extends over 14 amino acids. V shed 7 bases and J shed 0 bases, with 11 bases lying between them. The germline V gene encodes CDR1 LNHDA and CDR2 SQIVND (reference sequence). The CDR3 DNA reads TGTGCCAGTAAGGTCGACTCCAGCACAGATACGCAGTATTTT. This gives the protein CASKVDSSTDTQYF.

In this sample, this clone turned up once. The V call is TRBV13, the J call TRBJ2-7; D may be TRBD1 (6 bases). V lost 5 bases and J 1 base, leaving 21 bases between the germline ends. Germline CDR1 and CDR2: PRHDT and FYEKMQ (reference sequence). This CDR3 has 17 amino acids. CDR3 protein: CASSHGGTRRASYEQYF. The DNA of the CDR3 is TGTGCCAGCAGCCATGGGGGCACCCGTCGGGCTTCCTACGAGCAGTACTTC. The full variable domain, completed using reference TRBV13 and TRBJ2-7, is AAGVIQSPRHLIKEKRETATLKCYPIPRHDTVYWYQQGPGQDPQFLISFYEKMQSDKGSIPDRFSAQQFSDYHSELNMSSLELGDSALYFCASSHGGTRRASYEQYFGPGTRLTVT.